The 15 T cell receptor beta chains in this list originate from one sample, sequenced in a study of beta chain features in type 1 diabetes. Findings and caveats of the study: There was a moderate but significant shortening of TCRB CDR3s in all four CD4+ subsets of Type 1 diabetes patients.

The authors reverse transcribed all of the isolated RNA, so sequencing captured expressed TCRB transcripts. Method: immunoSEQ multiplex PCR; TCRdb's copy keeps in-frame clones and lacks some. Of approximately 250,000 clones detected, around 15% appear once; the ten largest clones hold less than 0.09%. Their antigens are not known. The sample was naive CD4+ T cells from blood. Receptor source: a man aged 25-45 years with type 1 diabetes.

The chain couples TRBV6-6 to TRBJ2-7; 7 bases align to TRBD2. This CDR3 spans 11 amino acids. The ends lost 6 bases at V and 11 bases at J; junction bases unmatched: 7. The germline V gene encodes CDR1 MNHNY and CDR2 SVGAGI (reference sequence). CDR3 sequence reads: CASSRGAGEYF. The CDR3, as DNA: TGTGCCAGCAGCCGTGGGGCGGGAGAGTACTTC.

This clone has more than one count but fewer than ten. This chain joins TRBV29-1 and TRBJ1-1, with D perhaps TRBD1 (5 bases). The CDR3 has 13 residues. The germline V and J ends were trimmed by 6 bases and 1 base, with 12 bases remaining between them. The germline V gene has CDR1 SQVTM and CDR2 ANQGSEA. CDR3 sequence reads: CSVCREGNTEAFF. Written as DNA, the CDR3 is TGCAGCGTCTGCAGGGAGGGGAACACTGAAGCTTTCTTT.

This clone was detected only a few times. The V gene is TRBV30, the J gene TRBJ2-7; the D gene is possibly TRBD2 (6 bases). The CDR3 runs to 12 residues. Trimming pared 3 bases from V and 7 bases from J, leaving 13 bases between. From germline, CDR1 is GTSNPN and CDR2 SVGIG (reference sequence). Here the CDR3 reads CAWSPGRWEQYF. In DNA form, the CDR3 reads TGTGCCTGGAGCCCAGGGAGGTGGGAGCAGTACTTC.

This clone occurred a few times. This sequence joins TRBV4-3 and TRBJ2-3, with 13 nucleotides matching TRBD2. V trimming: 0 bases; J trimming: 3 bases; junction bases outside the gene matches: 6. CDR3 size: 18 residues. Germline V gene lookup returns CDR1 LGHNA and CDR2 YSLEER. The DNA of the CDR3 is TGCGCCAGCAGCCAAGAAGGACTAGCGGGAGCTTGGACAGATACGCAGTATTTT. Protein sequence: CASSQEGLAGAWTDTQYF.

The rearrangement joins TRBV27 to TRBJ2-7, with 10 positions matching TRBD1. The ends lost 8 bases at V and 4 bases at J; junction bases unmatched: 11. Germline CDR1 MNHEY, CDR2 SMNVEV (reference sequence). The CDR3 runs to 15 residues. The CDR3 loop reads CASALEGQGWYEQYF. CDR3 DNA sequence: TGTGCCAGCGCCCTTGAGGGACAGGGGTGGTACGAGCAGTACTTC.

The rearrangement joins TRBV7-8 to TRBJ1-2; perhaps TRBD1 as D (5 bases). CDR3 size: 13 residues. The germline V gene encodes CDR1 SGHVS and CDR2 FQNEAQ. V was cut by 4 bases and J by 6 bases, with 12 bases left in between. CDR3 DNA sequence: TGTGCCAGCAGCTCCGGGACGGAAAATGGCTACACCTTC. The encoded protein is CASSSGTENGYTF.

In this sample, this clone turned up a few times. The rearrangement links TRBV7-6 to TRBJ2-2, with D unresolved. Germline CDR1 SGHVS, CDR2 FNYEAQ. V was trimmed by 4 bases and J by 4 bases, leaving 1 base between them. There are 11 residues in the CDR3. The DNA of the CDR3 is TGTGCCAGCAGCTCCACCGGGGAGCTGTTTTTT. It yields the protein CASSSTGELFF.

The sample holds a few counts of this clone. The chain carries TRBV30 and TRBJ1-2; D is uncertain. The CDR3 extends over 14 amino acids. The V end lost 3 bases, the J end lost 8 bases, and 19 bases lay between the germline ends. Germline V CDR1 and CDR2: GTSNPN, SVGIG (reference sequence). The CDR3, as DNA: TGTGCCTGGAGCCGCCGGGCCCCCGTTGAAGGCTACACCTTC. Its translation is CAWSRRAPVEGYTF. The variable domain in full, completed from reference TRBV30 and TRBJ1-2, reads SQTIHQWPATLVQPVGSPLSLECTVEGTSNPNLYWYRQAAGRGLQLLFYSVGIGQISSEVPQNLSASRPQDRQFILSSKKLLLSDSGFYLCAWSRRAPVEGYTFGSGTRLTVV.

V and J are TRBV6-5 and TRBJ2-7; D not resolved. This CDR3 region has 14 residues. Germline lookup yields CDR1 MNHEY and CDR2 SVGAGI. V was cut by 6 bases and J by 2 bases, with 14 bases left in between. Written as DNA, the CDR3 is TGTGCCAGCAGCCCCGTCAGCCCCGCCTACGAGCAGTACTTC. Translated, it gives CASSPVSPAYEQYF.

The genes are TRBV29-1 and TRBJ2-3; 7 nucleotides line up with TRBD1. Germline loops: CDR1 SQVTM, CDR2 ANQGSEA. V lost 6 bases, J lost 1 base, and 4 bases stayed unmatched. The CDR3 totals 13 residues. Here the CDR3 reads CSVQGDGTDTQYF. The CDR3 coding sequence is TGCAGCGTGCAGGGGGATGGCACAGATACGCAGTATTTT.

In DNA, the CDR3 is TGTGCCAGCAGTCGCCGGGTGGGAACAGATACGCAGTATTTT. Residues: CASSRRVGTDTQYF. The genes are TRBV11-2 and TRBJ2-3; D unclear. Germline CDR1 reads SGHAT; CDR2 reads FQNNGV. CDR3 length equals 14 residues. Trimming pared 6 bases from V and 3 bases from J, leaving 13 bases between.

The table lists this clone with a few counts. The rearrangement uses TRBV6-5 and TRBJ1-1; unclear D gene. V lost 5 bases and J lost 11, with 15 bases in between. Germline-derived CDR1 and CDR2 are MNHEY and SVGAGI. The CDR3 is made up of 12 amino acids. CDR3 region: CASSEVGIEAFF. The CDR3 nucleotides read TGTGCCAGCAGTGAAGTAGGGATTGAGGCTTTCTTT.

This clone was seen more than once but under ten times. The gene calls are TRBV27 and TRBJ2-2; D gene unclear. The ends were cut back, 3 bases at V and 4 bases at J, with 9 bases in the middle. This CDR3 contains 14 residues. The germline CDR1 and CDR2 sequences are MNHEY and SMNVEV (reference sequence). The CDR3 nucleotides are TGTGCCAGCAGTTTCCTTGGTGCCACCGGGGAGCTGTTTTTT. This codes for CASSFLGATGELFF.

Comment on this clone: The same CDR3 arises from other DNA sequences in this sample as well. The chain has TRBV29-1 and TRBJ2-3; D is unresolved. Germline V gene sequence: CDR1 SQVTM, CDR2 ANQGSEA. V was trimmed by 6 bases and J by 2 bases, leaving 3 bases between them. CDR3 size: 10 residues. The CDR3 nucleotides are TGCAGCGTCTACACAGATACGCAGTATTTT. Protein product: CSVYTDTQYF.

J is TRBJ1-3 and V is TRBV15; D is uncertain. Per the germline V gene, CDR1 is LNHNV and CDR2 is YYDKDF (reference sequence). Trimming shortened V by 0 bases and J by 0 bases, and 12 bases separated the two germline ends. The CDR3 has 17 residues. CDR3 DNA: TGTGCCACCAGCAGAGATTTAGTCGAGAGCTCTGGAAACACCATATATTTT. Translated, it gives CATSRDLVESSGNTIYF.